The 6 T cell receptor beta chains in this list originate from one sample, sequenced in a study of OX40 agonist ivuxolimab in advanced cancers. Some clones are missing from TCRdb's copy, which holds only in-frame ones; the method was immunoSEQ multiplex PCR. The sample records some 35,000 clones, approximately 80% being singletons. The input for sequencing was CD4+ or CD8+ T cells sorted from blood, taken in a trial of the OX40 agonist ivuxolimab. The receptors derive from an adult with an advanced solid tumor such as melanoma, head and neck, liver or kidney cancer.

The chain recombines TRBV7-9 with TRBJ1-1, with 10 positions matching TRBD1. Germline CDR1 is SEHNR and CDR2 is FQNEAQ (reference sequence). J lost 4 bases, V lost 5 bases, and 4 bases had no gene match. The CDR3 is 14 residues long. The CDR3, as DNA: TGTGCCAGCAGCCCACGGACAGGGGGCACTGAAGCTTTCTTT. Translating it yields CASSPRTGGTEAFF.

This sequence joins TRBV7-6 and TRBJ2-7, with D unclear. The CDR3 is made up of 15 amino acids. Germline V gene lookup returns CDR1 SGHVS and CDR2 FNYEAQ. Trimming pared 1 base from V and 0 bases from J, leaving 10 bases between. The CDR3 DNA is TGTGCCAGCAGCTTAGGGTTTGGTCTCTCCTACGAGCAGTACTTC. Translating gives CASSLGFGLSYEQYF.

This clone was counted only a few times. This rearrangement joins TRBV27 to TRBJ2-1, with D perhaps TRBD2 (5 bases). Looked up from germline, CDR1 is MNHEY and CDR2 is SMNVEV (reference sequence). Trimming removed 3 bases at V and 6 bases at J, with 18 bases between. CDR3 size: 16 residues. CDR3 nucleotides: TGTGCCAGCAGTTTGACGTTATTTGCTGGAGGCAATGAGCAGTTCTTC. Encoded protein: CASSLTLFAGGNEQFF.

The V gene is TRBV11-1, the J gene TRBJ2-5, with D uncertain. Germline V lookup: CDR1 SGHAT, CDR2 FQDESV (reference sequence). The CDR3 is made up of 12 amino acids. V lost 1 base and J 3 bases, leaving 3 bases between the germline ends. The CDR3 nucleotides are TGTGCCAGCAGCTTAGGGAAAGAGACCCAGTACTTC. It encodes CASSLGKETQYF.

This chain links TRBV5-1 with TRBJ1-1; D is ambiguous. The CDR3 is made up of 13 amino acids. Per the germline V gene, CDR1 is SGHRS and CDR2 is YFSETQ. Trimming left V 2 bases short and J 0 bases short, with 5 bases between. For the CDR3, the DNA is TGCGCCAGCAGCTTCGGGCTGAACACTGAAGCTTTCTTT. This gives the protein CASSFGLNTEAFF.

V usage is TRBV5-1 and J usage is TRBJ1-1; D is unclear. The germline V and J ends were trimmed by 0 bases and 7 bases, with 16 bases remaining between them. Germline CDR1 reads SGHRS; CDR2 reads YFSETQ. The CDR3 runs 15 residues. The chain's CDR3 is CASSLVGQVSGEAFF. CDR3 DNA sequence: TGCGCCAGCAGCTTGGTTGGGCAGGTTAGTGGTGAAGCTTTCTTT.